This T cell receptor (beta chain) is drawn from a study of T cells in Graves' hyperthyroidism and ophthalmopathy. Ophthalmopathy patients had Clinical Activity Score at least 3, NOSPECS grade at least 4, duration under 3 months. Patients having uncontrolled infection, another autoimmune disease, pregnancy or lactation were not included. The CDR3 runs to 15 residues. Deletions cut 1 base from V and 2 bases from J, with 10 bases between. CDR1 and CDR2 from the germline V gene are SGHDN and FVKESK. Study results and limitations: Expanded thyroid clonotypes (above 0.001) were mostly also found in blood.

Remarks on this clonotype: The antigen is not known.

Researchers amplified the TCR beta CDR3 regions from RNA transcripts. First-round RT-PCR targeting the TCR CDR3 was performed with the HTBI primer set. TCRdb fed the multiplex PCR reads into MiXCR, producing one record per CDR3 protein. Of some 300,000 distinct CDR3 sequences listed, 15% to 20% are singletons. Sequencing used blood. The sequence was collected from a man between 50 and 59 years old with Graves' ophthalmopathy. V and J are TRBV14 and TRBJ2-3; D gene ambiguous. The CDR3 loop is CASSQASISTDTQYF. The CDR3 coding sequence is TGTGCCAGCAGCCAAGCCAGCATCTCCACAGATACGCAGTATTTT.